Described below is a single T cell receptor beta chain sequence and its context. The data were taken from a study of blood T cell repertoires in COVID-19. Adults between about 18 and 89 years of age took part from approximately 24 US areas. Recovered status in Cohort 3 required two negative PCRs, clearance, or symptom resolution. The CDR3 covers 13 residues. Trimming at V came to 5 bases and at J to 9 bases, leaving 7 bases not matched to a gene. Germline V gene lookup returns CDR1 LNHDA and CDR2 SQIVND (reference sequence). In the original analysis: Nucleated cell counts were estimated from reference gene primer amplification. Generated by immunoSEQ multiplex PCR, the TCRdb table keeps only in-frame clones and is missing some. The V and J calls and clone size come from that table; D and trimming were worked out from the DNA. The table has fewer than 200,000 clones, more than 75% seen once.

This TCR was sampled from a woman aged 50 to 60 who had recovered from COVID-19. Specimen: PBMCs or T cells enriched from blood (not recorded which). This rearrangement joins TRBV19 to TRBJ2-1; 7 nucleotides align to TRBD1. This chain's CDR3 is CASSGRQGPEQFF. For the CDR3, the DNA is TGTGCCAGTAGTGGACGACAGGGACCTGAGCAGTTCTTC.